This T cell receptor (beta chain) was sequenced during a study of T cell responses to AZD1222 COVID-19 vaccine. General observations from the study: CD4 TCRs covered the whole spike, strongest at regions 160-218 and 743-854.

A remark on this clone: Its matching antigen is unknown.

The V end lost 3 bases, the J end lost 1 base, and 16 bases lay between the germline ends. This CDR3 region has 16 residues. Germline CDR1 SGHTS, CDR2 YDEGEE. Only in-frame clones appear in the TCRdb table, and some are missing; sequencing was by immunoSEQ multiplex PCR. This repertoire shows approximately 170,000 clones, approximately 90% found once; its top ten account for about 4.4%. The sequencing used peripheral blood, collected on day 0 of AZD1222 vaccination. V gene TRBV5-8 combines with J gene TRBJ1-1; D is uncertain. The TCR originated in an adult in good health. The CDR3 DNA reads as TGTGCCAGCAGCTCCGAGGGAGGCGTGAGGAACACTGAAGCTTTCTTT. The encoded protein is CASSSEGGVRNTEAFF.